This T cell receptor (beta chain) originates from a study of T cells in Graves' hyperthyroidism and ophthalmopathy. Patients were excluded for uncontrolled infection, other autoimmune disease, pregnancy or lactation. A roughly 10 ml volume of fresh peripheral blood provided the PBMCs. On this clonotype itself: Its antigen is undetermined. This clone may be a read error of a much larger clone one base away.

General study results and limits: Clonotypes that were expanded in thyroid above 0.001 mostly appeared in blood too. A 13 V-J signature model discriminated ophthalmopathy versus stable hyperthyroidism.

Looked up from germline, CDR1 is SGHRS and CDR2 is YFSETQ. CDR3 length equals 17 residues. V lost 0 bases and J lost 6, with 21 bases in between. Using RNA transcripts as the source, TCR beta CDR3 regions were amplified. HTBI primers were used for first-round RT-PCR of the TCR CDR3. TCRdb analysed the multiplex PCR reads with MiXCR anew, one entry per CDR3 protein. The sample includes approximately 320,000 distinct CDR3 sequences, around 16% of them seen just once. The receptor comes from a man aged 25 to 40 with Graves' hyperthyroidism. The chain has TRBV5-1 and TRBJ1-1, with D possibly TRBD1 on 6 matching bases. Sequenced input: blood. DNA for the CDR3: TGCGCCAGCAGCTTGGCCTGGTCAGGTCGACAGGACGCTGAAGCTTTCTTT. It yields the protein CASSLAWSGRQDAEAFF.